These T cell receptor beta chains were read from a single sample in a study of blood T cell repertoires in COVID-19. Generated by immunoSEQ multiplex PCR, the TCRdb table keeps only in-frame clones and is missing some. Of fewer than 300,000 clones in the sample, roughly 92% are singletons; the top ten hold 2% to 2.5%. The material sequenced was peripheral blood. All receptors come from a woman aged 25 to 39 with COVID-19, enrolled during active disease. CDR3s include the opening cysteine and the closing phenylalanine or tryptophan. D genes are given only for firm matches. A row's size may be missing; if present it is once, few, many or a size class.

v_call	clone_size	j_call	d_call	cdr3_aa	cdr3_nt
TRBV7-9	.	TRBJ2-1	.	CASSLVISDNEQFF	TGTGCCAGCAGCTTAGTTATATCGGACAATGAGCAGTTCTTC
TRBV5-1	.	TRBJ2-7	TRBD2	CASSLAYSGSYEQYF	TGCGCCAGCAGCTTGGCTTATAGCGGGAGCTACGAGCAGTACTTC
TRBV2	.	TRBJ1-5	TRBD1	CASSAGTGGPQPQHF	TGTGCCAGCAGCGCCGGGACAGGGGGCCCTCAGCCCCAGCATTTT
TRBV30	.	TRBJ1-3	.	CAWSVRVLGAGNTIYF	TGTGCCTGGAGTGTACGAGTCTTAGGGGCTGGAAACACCATATATTTT
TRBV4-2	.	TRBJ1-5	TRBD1	CASSQLMTGIEAQHF	TGTGCCAGCAGCCAACTAATGACAGGGATTGAGGCCCAGCATTTT
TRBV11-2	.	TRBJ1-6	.	CASSLAGLDSPLHF	TGTGCCAGCAGCTTAGCAGGGTTAGATTCACCCCTCCACTTT
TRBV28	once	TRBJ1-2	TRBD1	CASSLGQGVGYGYTF	TGTGCCAGCAGTTTGGGACAGGGGGTTGGTTATGGCTACACCTTC
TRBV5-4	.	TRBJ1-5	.	CASSDGSGNQPQHF	TGTGCCAGCAGCGATGGTAGCGGCAATCAGCCCCAGCATTTT
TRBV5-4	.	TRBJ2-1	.	CASKPGGDRDYNEQFF	TGTGCCAGCAAGCCCGGGGGGGACAGGGATTACAATGAGCAGTTCTTC
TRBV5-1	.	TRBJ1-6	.	CASSLGQGGNSPLHF	TGCGCCAGCAGCTTGGGGCAGGGTGGCAATTCACCCCTCCACTTT
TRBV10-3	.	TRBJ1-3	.	CAISDGSSGNTIYF	TGTGCCATCAGTGATGGCAGCTCTGGAAACACCATATATTTT
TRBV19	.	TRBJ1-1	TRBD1	CASRQGGWNTEAFF	TGTGCCAGTAGACAAGGGGGCTGGAACACTGAAGCTTTCTTT
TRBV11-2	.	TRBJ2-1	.	CASMGPIPNEQFF	TGTGCCAGCATGGGGCCCATCCCCAATGAGCAGTTCTTC
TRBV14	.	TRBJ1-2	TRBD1	CASSQGGQGPYYGYTF	TGTGCCAGCAGCCAAGGTGGACAGGGCCCTTACTATGGCTACACCTTC
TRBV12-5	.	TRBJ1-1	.	CASGSYRVVGLTEAFF	TGTGCTAGTGGTTCCTACAGGGTCGTGGGGTTAACTGAAGCTTTCTTT
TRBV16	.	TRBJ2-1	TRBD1	CASSRTTGMLNNEQFF	TGTGCCAGCAGCAGAACGACAGGGATGCTTAACAATGAGCAGTTCTTC
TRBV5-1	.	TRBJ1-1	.	CASSPQGLGGTEAFF	TGCGCCAGCAGCCCACAGGGTCTCGGTGGCACTGAAGCTTTCTTT
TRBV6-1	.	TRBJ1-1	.	CASSEPVQRTNTEAFF	TGTGCCAGCAGTGAACCGGTACAGAGAACGAACACTGAAGCTTTCTTT
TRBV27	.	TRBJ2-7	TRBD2	CASSTGGTKIYEQYF	TGTGCCAGCAGTACGGGAGGGACTAAAATCTACGAGCAGTACTTC
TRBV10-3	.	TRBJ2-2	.	CAISEDWGGDTGELFF	TGTGCCATCAGTGAAGACTGGGGAGGTGACACCGGGGAGCTGTTTTTT
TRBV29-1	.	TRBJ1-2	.	CSVEPAGPVNYGYTF	TGCAGCGTTGAACCGGCAGGCCCTGTTAACTATGGCTACACCTTC
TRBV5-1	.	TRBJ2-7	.	CASSLFNREGEQYF	TGCGCCAGCAGCTTGTTCAACAGGGAGGGCGAGCAGTACTTC
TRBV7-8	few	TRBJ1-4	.	CASSPGGLSGKNEKLFF	TGTGCCAGCAGCCCGGGTGGGTTAAGCGGAAAGAATGAAAAACTGTTTTTT
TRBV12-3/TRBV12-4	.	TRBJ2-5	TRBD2	CASSRAGAQYF	TGTGCCAGCAGCAGGGCGGGGGCCCAGTACTTC
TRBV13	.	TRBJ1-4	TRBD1	CASSRGTGGNEKLFF	TGTGCCAGCAGCCGCGGGACAGGGGGGAATGAAAAACTGTTTTTT
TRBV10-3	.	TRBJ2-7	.	CAISVSVAYEQYF	TGTGCCATCAGTGTGAGCGTCGCCTACGAGCAGTACTTC
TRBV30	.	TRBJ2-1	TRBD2	CAWSLLAGAYNEQFF	TGTGCCTGGAGTCTTCTAGCGGGAGCCTACAATGAGCAGTTCTTC
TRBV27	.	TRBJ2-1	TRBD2	CASSFGAGGLNEQFF	TGTGCCAGCAGCTTCGGAGCGGGAGGGCTCAATGAGCAGTTCTTC
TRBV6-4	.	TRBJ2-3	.	CASSAGQSTDTQYF	TGTGCCAGCAGTGCAGGACAGAGCACAGATACGCAGTATTTT
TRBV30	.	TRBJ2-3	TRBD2	CARGTSGRRGDTQYF	TGTGCCCGTGGGACTAGCGGGAGGAGGGGGGATACGCAGTATTTT
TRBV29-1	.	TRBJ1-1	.	CSVQGMNTEAFF	TGCAGCGTGCAGGGAATGAACACTGAAGCTTTCTTT
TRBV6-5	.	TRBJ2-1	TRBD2	CASRGASGGYNEQFF	TGTGCCAGCAGAGGGGCTAGCGGAGGCTACAATGAGCAGTTCTTC
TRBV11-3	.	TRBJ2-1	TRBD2	CASSLGGLAENEQFF	TGTGCCAGCAGCTTAGGGGGACTAGCGGAAAATGAGCAGTTCTTC